Listed below are T cell receptor beta chains from one sample, sequenced in a study of T cell responses to AZD1222 COVID-19 vaccine. The protocol was immunoSEQ multiplex PCR, while the TCRdb copy is restricted to in-frame clones and leaves out a portion. The sample lists some 180,000 clones, roughly nine tenths seen once, with 1.7% in the top ten. This sample comprised peripheral blood, obtained 28 days after the second AZD1222 dose. The source is an adult who received the AZD1222 COVID-19 vaccine. Both conserved end residues are part of each CDR3. Fields, in order: V gene, J gene, CDR3 protein.

>TRBV30|TRBJ1-1
CAWSLGGTEAFF
>TRBV6-6|TRBJ2-7
CASSVQGDEQYF
>TRBV7-9|TRBJ2-1
CASSQGLAEFNEQFF
>TRBV10-3|TRBJ1-5
CAISERVSNQPQHF
>TRBV5-1|TRBJ1-6
CASSLTPGSDNSPLHF
>TRBV7-2|TRBJ2-7
CASSLMQGSYEQYF
>TRBV5-4|TRBJ2-7
CASSLAATGPPYEQYF
>TRBV30|TRBJ1-3
CAATSSGNTIYF
>TRBV5-5|TRBJ1-1
CASISAGNTEAFF
>TRBV7-2|TRBJ2-2
CASSPHGIAGIYTGELFF
>TRBV5-1|TRBJ1-1
CASSSGQPNTEAFF
>TRBV7-9|TRBJ1-1
CASSSQTGGGTEAFF
>TRBV5-1|TRBJ1-2
CASSLGGLGYTF
>TRBV6-5|TRBJ1-2
CASSRQKINYGYTF
>TRBV18|TRBJ2-7
CASSPGQRGSYEQYF
>TRBV29-1|TRBJ2-7
CSAGTADYEQYF
>TRBV10-3|TRBJ2-7
CAISDPGTPSYEQYF
>TRBV3-1/TRBV3-2|TRBJ2-1
CASSLGGLNGRNEQFF
>TRBV7-9|TRBJ1-1
CASSLVTGLDTEAFF